The T cell receptor beta chain described here comes from a study of cytomegalovirus exposure and HLA in healthy donors. PCR involved 60 Vbeta and 13 Jbeta primers. Original handling: A follow-up analysis tallied approximately 85 million unique TCR beta chains, approximately 10 million shared. The method was immunoSEQ multiplex PCR; TCRdb's version includes in-frame clones alone and lacks a portion of them. For V, J and clone size, that table is used; D and trimming come from the DNA. The sample lists roughly 97,000 clones, 60% to 85% seen once, with approximately 5.3% in the top ten. Whole-study findings and limits: It was reported that the classifier diagnosed cytomegalovirus status with high specificity and sensitivity in both the original and validation cohorts. For presence/absence analyses, sequencing depth was assumed to be roughly uniform across donors.

As regards this clone: Its antigen is currently unknown.

The CDR3 covers 14 residues. The chain carries TRBV7-5 and TRBJ1-1. TRBV7-5 is classified as a pseudogene. Input material: PBMCs. This clonotype was sampled from a woman younger than 30 in good health and CMV-seropositive. As DNA, the CDR3 is TGTGCCAGAAGCTTAGTAGGAGGGAACACTGAAGCTTTCTTT. Protein product: CARSLVGGNTEAFF.